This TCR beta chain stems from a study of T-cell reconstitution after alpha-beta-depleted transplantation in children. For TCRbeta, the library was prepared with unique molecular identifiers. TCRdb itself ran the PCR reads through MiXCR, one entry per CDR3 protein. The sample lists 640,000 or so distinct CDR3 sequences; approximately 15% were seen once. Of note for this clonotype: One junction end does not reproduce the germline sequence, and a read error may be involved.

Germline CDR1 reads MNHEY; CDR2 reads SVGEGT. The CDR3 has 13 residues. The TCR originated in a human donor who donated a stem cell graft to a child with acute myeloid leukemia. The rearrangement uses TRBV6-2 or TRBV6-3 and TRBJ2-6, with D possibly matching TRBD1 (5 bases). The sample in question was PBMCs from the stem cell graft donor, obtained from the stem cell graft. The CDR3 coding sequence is TGTGCCAGCACCCAATCTGGGGCCAAGGTCCTGACTTTC. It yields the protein CASTQSGAKVLTF.